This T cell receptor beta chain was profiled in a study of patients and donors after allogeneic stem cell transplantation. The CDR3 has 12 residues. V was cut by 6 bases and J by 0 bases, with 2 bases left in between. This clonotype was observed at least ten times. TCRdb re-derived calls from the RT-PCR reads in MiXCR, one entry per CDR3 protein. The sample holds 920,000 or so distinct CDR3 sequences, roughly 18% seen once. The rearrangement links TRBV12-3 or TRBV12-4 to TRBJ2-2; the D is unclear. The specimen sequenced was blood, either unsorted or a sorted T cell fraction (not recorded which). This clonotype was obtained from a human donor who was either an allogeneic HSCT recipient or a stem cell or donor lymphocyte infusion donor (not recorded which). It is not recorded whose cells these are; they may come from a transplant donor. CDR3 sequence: CASRPNTGELFF. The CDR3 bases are TGTGCCAGCAGACCGAACACCGGGGAGCTGTTTTTT.